Sequencing of this TCR beta chain was carried out in a study of spatial heterogeneity in lung cancer. The germline gives CDR1 MDHEN, CDR2 SYDVKM. Germline trimming cut 6 bases from V and 5 bases from J; bases unmatched to any gene: 12. The CDR3 spans 15 residues. Only a few counts were recorded for this clonotype. Using its own MiXCR run on the 5' RACE reads, TCRdb lists one record per CDR3 protein. Among 20,000 to 25,000 distinct CDR3 sequences listed, 5.5% to 8% were seen once. Time point in this sample: sample taken at primary tumor resection. From tumor, nontumor lung or frozen PBMC, whole RNA was taken unsorted for sequencing. The cohort: 70 to 85 early-stage, untreated non-small cell lung cancer patients.

The receptor was isolated from a male donor with early-stage non-small cell lung cancer. The V call is TRBV28, the J call TRBJ2-7; TRBD2 agrees at 8 bases. The sequenced sample was PBMCs, obtained at surgery. The CDR3 DNA follows: TGTGCCAGCAGCCCGGGAGGGGACCGAGGACACGAGCAGTACTTC. Translated, it gives CASSPGGDRGHEQYF.